What follows is one T cell receptor beta chain and its context. What it binds is unknown. Sequenced by immunoSEQ multiplex PCR; TCRdb stores in-frame clones only, minus some. The table has about 130,000 clones, roughly 87% seen once. CDR1 and CDR2 from the germline V gene are MNHEY and SVGEGT. Trimming removed 6 bases from V and 0 bases from J, with 9 bases in between. The CDR3 spans 14 residues. The data originate from a study of T cell responses to AZD1222 COVID-19 vaccine. Study context: Second doses that came at about 4 or about 12 weeks were put together. Study results and caveats: The donors showed a predominance of white British ancestry and of females, with possible underestimation of clonal diversity. Only five or six AZD1222 recipients were seropositive at baseline. Distributed over spike, vaccine-associated CD4 TCRs predominated at 160-218 and 743-854.

The chain is built from TRBV6-2 or TRBV6-3 and TRBJ2-4; D gene ambiguous. Source: peripheral blood, taken on day 0 of AZD1222 vaccination. This receptor was taken from an adult in good health. Written as DNA, the CDR3 is TGTGCCAGCAGCCTAACCCTAGCCAAAAACATTCAGTACTTC. Translating it yields CASSLTLAKNIQYF.